This T cell receptor beta chain was found in a study of shared clonotypes between healthy human individuals. Clones were sequenced by immunoSEQ multiplex PCR, and TCRdb holds only the in-frame ones, with some missing. In the table there are millions of clones, 95% of which are singletons. Germline CDR1 and CDR2: MNHEY and SMNVEV (reference sequence). Trimming took off 6 bases at V and 2 bases at J, with 11 bases between the two ends. The CDR3 is 13 amino acids. Overall study findings and caveats: The study drew on few donors, limiting represented genetic and exposure-history diversity.

Of note for this clone: What it binds is not known. Additional DNA sequences in this sample encode the identical CDR3.

Material for sequencing was naive CD4+ T cells sorted from blood. The subset: CD45RA+ positively selected. This rearrangement joins TRBV27 to TRBJ2-7; the D gene is possibly TRBD1 (6 bases). This TCR was recovered from a man aged 18 to 30 in good health. This CDR3 is CASSRTGPYEQYF. CDR3 DNA sequence: TGTGCCAGCAGCAGAACAGGGCCCTACGAGCAGTACTTC.